Below, 11 T cell receptor beta chains from the same sample are listed, as sequenced in a study of cytomegalovirus exposure and HLA in healthy donors (dated by TCRdb to about 2017). The method was the immunoSEQ multiplex PCR assay. A mixture of 60 forward primers for TCR Vbeta segments and 13 reverse primers for TCR Jbeta segments was used in the multiplex PCR. TCRdb stores this immuneACCESS table with in-frame sequences only. Part of the clones is absent; in the studies checked, under half of the shortfall reflects unresolved V genes, and no reason is known for the rest. For this sample, the table gives approximately 75,000 clones. The top ten hold roughly 0.8% of the sample. The specimen sequenced was PBMCs. Receptors were obtained from a boy between 10 and 17 years old in good health and CMV-seronegative.

This chain uses TRBV9 with TRBJ1-2, with TRBD1 matching 8 bases. This CDR3 spans 14 amino acids. Losses at the gene ends were 3 bases for V and 4 bases for J; bases not matched to a gene: 5. CDR1 is SGDLS, CDR2 YYNGEE, per germline. CDR3 DNA sequence: TGTGCCAGCAGCGCCGACAGGGGTCCCTATGGCTACACCTTC. Translated: CASSADRGPYGYTF.

V gene TRBV5-5 combines with J gene TRBJ1-2; possibly TRBD1 for D (5 bases). The germline gives CDR1 SGHKS, CDR2 YYEKEE (reference sequence). Trimming stripped 4 bases from V and 8 bases from J, with 12 bases between. This CDR3 is 12 amino acids long. The CDR3 here is CASSPQGGGYTF. CDR3 coding DNA: TGTGCCAGCAGCCCGCAGGGCGGAGGCTACACCTTC.

The chain is built from TRBV29-1 and TRBJ1-4; D ambiguous. V lost 4 bases, J lost 4 bases, and 10 bases lay in between. This CDR3 is 13 amino acids long. Germline V CDR1 and CDR2: SQVTM, ANQGSEA. CDR3 loop: CSVGGSGNEKLFF. In nucleotides, the CDR3 is TGCAGCGTTGGTGGCAGTGGTAATGAAAAACTGTTTTTT.

This chain uses TRBV28 with TRBJ2-3, with D tentatively TRBD2 (5 bases). Looked up from germline, CDR1 is MDHEN and CDR2 is SYDVKM. This CDR3 comprises 13 residues. V lost 10 bases to trimming and J lost 3 bases, with 14 bases between them. In nucleotides, the CDR3 is TGTGCCAACAATAGGAGAGGGACAGATACGCAGTATTTT. It specifies CANNRRGTDTQYF.

Worth noting for this clone: The sample has other DNA sequences that encode this CDR3 too. The rearrangement links TRBV6-1 to TRBJ2-2; possible D gene TRBD1, 5 bases. The V and J ends lost 6 bases and 1 base respectively, with 6 bases between them. CDR3 length: 13 amino acids. From germline, CDR1 is MNHNS and CDR2 SASEGT. DNA for the CDR3: TGTGCCAGCAGGCAGGGGAACACCGGGGAGCTGTTTTTT. Its protein is CASRQGNTGELFF.

The rearrangement joins TRBV5-1 to TRBJ1-1; 8 bases line up with TRBD1. CDR1 SGHRS and CDR2 YFSETQ come from the germline V gene. The CDR3 consists of 16 residues. The V gene end was trimmed by 2 bases and the J gene end by 5 bases; junction bases not matched to a gene: 11. CDR3 nucleotides: TGCGCCAGCAGCTTCCGGCCCGGACAGGGTGGGACTGAAGCTTTCTTT. Amino acid sequence: CASSFRPGQGGTEAFF.

The DNA of the CDR3 is TGTGCCAGCAGCGTCGGGACTCCTAATTTGCGAGAGACCCAGTACTTC. Its translation: CASSVGTPNLRETQYF. This chain joins TRBV9 and TRBJ2-5; perhaps TRBD2 as D (6 bases). V shed 2 bases and J shed 4 bases, with 18 bases lying between them. CDR3 length: 16 residues. Germline lookup yields CDR1 SGDLS and CDR2 YYNGEE.

J is TRBJ1-2 and V is TRBV30; D uncertain. The CDR3 loop spans 13 amino acids. V shed 1 base and J shed 0 bases, with 6 bases lying between them. Germline values: CDR1 GTSNPN, CDR2 SVGIG (reference sequence). The CDR3 here is CAWSDIPNYGYTF. The CDR3, as DNA: TGTGCCTGGAGTGATATCCCTAACTATGGCTACACCTTC.

The rearrangement links TRBV30 to TRBJ1-2; D is ambiguous. Trimming removed 2 bases from V and 5 bases from J, with 18 bases in between. Germline CDR1 GTSNPN, CDR2 SVGIG (reference sequence). This CDR3 contains 15 residues. CDR3 sequence reads: CAWSKDTPISYGYTF. CDR3 DNA: TGTGCCTGGAGTAAAGACACACCGATATCTTATGGCTACACCTTC.

Worth noting for this clone: The sample contains more than one DNA sequence encoding this CDR3. The chain links TRBV2 to TRBJ1-6, with D unclear. The V gene's germline CDR1 is SNHLY and CDR2 FYNNEI. V was shortened by 7 bases and J by 6 bases, with 16 bases between the two germline ends. This CDR3 is 15 amino acids long. The CDR3 here is CASKGQQLRNSPLHF. CDR3 nucleotide sequence: TGTGCCAGCAAAGGTCAACAGCTTCGTAATTCACCCCTCCACTTT.

Here the CDR3 DNA reads TGCAGCGCCAGGACTAGCGGGAAGGGTGAGCAGTTCTTC. Encoded protein: CSARTSGKGEQFF. The chain couples TRBV29-1 to TRBJ2-1, with 12 bases matching TRBD2. CDR3 length: 13 amino acids. Germline lookup yields CDR1 SQVTM and CDR2 ANQGSEA. After removal of 7 bases from V and 9 bases from J, the junction contained 7 bases not matched to a gene.